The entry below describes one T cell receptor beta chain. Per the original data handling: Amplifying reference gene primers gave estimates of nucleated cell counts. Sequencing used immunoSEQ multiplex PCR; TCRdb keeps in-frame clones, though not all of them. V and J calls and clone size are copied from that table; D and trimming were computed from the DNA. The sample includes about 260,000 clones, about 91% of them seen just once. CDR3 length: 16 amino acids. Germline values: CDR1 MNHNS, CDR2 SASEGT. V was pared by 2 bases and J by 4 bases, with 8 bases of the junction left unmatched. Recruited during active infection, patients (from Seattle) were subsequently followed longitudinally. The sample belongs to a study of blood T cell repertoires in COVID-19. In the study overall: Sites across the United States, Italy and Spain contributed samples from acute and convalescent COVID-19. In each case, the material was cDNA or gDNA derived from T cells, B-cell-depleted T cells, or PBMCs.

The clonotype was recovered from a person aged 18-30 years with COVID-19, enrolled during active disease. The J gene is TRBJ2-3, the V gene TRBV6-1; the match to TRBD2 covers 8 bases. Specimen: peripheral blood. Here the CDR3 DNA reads TGTGCCAGCAGTGAAAGTCTAGCGGGTTTCCCAGATACGCAGTATTTT. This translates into CASSESLAGFPDTQYF.